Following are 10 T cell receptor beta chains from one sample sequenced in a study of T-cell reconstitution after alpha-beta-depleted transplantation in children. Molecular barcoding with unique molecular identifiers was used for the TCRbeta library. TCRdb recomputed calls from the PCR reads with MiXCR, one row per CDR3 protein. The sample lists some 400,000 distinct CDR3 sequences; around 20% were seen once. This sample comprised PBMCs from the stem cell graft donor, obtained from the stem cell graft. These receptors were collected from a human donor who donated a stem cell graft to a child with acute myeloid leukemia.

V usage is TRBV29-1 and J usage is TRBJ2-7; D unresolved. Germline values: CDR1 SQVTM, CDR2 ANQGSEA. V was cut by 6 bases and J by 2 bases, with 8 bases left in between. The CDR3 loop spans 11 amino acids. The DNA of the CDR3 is TGCAGCGTCGCAGACCCCTACGAGCAGTACTTC. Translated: CSVADPYEQYF.

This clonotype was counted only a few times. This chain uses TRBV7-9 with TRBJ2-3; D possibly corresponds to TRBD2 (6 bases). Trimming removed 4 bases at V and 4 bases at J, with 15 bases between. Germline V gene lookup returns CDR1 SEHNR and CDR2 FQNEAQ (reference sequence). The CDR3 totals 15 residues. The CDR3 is CASSSRLDGSDTQYF. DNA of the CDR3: TGTGCCAGCAGCTCCCGACTAGATGGATCAGATACGCAGTATTTT.

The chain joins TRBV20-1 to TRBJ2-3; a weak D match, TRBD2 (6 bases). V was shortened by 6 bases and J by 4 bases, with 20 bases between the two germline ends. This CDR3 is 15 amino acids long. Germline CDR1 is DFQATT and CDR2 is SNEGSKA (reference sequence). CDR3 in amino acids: CSAPPVAGSADTQYF. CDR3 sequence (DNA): TGCAGTGCCCCCCCCGTCGCGGGATCGGCAGATACGCAGTATTTT.

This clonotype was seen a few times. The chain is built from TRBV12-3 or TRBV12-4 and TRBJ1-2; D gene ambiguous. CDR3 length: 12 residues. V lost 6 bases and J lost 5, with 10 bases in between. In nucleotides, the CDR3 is TGTGCCAGCAGCCGGCGTCTTTATGGCTACACCTTC. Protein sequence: CASSRRLYGYTF.

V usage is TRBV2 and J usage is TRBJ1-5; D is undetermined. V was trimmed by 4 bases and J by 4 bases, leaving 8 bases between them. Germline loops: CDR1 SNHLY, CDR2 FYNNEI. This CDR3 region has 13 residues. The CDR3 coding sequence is TGTGCCAGCAGTGGAGAGGGAAATCAGCCCCAGCATTTT. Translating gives CASSGEGNQPQHF. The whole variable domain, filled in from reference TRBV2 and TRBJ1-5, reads EPEVTQTPSHQVTQMGQEVILRCVPISNHLYFYWYRQILGQKVEFLVSFYNNEISEKSEIFDDQFSVERPDGSNFTLKIRSTKLEDSAMYFCASSGEGNQPQHFGDGTRLSIL.

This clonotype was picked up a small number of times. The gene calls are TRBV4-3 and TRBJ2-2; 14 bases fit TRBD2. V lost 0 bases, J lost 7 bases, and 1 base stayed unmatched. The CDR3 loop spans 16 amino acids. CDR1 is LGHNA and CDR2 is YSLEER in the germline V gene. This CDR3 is CASSQETSGRDGELFF. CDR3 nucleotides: TGCGCCAGCAGCCAAGAGACTAGCGGGAGGGACGGGGAGCTGTTTTTT.

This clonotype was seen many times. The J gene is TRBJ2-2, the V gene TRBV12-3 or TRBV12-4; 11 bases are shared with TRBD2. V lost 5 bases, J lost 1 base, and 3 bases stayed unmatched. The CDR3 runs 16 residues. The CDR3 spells CASSPLAGGNTGELFF. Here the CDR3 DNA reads TGTGCCAGCAGTCCTCTAGCGGGAGGGAACACCGGGGAGCTGTTTTTT.

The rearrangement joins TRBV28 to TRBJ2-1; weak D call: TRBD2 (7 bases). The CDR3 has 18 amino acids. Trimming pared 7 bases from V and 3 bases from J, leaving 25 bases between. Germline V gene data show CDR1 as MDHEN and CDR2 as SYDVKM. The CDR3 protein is CASNPQGWGGFDYNEQFF. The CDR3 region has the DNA TGTGCCAGCAACCCACAGGGATGGGGGGGTTTCGACTACAATGAGCAGTTCTTC. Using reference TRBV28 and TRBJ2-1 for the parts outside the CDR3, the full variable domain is DVKVTQSSRYLVKRTGEKVFLECVQDMDHENMFWYRQDPGLGLRLIYFSYDVKMKEKGDIPEGYSVSREKKERFSLILESASTNQTSMYLCASNPQGWGGFDYNEQFFGPGTRLTVL.

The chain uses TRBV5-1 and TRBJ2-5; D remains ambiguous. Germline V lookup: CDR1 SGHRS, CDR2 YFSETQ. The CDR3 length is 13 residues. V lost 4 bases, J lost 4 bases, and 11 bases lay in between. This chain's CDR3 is CASSARTGETQYF. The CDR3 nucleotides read TGCGCCAGCAGCGCACGGACGGGAGAGACCCAGTACTTC.

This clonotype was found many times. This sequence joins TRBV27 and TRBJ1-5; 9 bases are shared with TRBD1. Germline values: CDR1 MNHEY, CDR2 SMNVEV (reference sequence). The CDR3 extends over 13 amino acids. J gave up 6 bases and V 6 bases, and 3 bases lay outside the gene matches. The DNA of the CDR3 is TGTGCCAGCAGGGGACAGGGAGGTCAGCCCCAGCATTTT. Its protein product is CASRGQGGQPQHF.